The clone carrying this TCR beta chain was observed a single time. This entry is derived from a study of memory CD4+ T cells and cytomegalovirus serostatus. As handled by the study authors: Out-of-frame sequences were removed, leaving 2,000,000 or so distinct TCRbeta sequences. Clones were read by immunoSEQ multiplex PCR, and TCRdb kept only the in-frame ones, dropping some. The DNA was the basis for D and trimming; V, J and clone size are from that table. The sample lists under 55,000 clones, around 78% occurring once. The sort gate was single viable CD3+CD4+CD8-CD45RO+ cells for memory CD4+ T cells. CDR1 is SQVTM, CDR2 ANQGSEA, per germline. This CDR3 spans 15 amino acids. With 0 bases removed from V and 4 bases from J, the gap between germline ends came to 12 bases.

This TCR came from an adult in good health and CMV-seronegative. The V and J genes are TRBV29-1 and TRBJ1-4; D gene uncertain. The sample consisted of memory CD4+ T cells from blood. CDR3: CSVEDRVGGNEKLFF. CDR3 bases: TGCAGCGTTGAAGATCGGGTCGGTGGTAATGAAAAACTGTTTTTT.